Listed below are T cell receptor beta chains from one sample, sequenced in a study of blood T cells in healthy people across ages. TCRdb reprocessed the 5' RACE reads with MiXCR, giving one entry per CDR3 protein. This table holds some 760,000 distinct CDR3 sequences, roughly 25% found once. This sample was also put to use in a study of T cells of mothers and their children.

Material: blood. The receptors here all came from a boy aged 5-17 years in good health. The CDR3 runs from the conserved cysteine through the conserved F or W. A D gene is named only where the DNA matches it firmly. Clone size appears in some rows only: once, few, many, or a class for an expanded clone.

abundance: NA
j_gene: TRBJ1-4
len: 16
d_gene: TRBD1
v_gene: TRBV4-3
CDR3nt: TGCGCCAGCAGCCAGAGACAGGGGGTGACTAATGAAAAACTGTTTTTT
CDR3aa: CASSQRQGVTNEKLFF

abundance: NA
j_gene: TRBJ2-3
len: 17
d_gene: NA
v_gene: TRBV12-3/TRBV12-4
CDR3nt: TGTGCCAGCAGCAGTCCCCCGGGGGCGGTTTGGACAGATACGCAGTATTTT
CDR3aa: CASSSPPGAVWTDTQYF

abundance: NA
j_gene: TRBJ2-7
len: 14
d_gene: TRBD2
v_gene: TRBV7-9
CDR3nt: TGTGCCAGCAGCTTACACGGGGGGAACTACGAGCAGTACTTC
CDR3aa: CASSLHGGNYEQYF

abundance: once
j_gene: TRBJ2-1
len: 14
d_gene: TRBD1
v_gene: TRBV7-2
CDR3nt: TGTGCCAGCAGCCAAGTCGACAGGGGGAATGAGCAGTTCTTC
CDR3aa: CASSQVDRGNEQFF

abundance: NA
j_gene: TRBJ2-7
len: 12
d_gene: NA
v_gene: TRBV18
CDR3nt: TGTGCCAGCTCTTGGAGGGCGGACGAGCAGTACTTC
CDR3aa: CASSWRADEQYF

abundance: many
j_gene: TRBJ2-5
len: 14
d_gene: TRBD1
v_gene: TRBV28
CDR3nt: TGTGCCAGCAACCAACAGGGGCGCGGAGAGACCCAGTACTTC
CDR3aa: CASNQQGRGETQYF

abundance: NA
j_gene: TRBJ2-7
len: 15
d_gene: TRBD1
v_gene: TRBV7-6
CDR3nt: TGTGCCAGCAGCTTAGAGGGGACAGGGGTCTACGAGCAGTACTTC
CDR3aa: CASSLEGTGVYEQYF

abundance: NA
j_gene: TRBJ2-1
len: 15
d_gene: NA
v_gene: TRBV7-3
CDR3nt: TGTGCCAGCAGCTTTATGTCTTCCTCCAACAATGAGCAGTTCTTC
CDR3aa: CASSFMSSSNNEQFF

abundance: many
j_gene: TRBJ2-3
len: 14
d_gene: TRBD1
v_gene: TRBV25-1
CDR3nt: TGTGCCAGCAGTCCGGGACAGGGCACAGATACGCAGTATTTT
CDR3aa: CASSPGQGTDTQYF

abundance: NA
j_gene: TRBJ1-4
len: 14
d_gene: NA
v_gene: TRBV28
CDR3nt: TGTGCCAGCAGCGAGGGGGTTTTGGGTGAAAAACTGTTTTTT
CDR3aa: CASSEGVLGEKLFF

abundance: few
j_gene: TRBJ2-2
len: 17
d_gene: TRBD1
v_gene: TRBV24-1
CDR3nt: TGTGCCACCAGTGATCTACGGACAGGGAGGAACACCGGGGAGCTGTTTTTT
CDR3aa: CATSDLRTGRNTGELFF

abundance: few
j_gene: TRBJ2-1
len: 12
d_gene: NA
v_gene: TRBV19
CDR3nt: TGTGCCAGTAGTTGGGGGAACAATGAGCAGTTCTTC
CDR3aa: CASSWGNNEQFF

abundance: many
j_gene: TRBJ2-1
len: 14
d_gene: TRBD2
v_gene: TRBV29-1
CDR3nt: TGCAGCGTTGTAGGACTAGCTTCCTACAATGAGCAGTTCTTC
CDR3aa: CSVVGLASYNEQFF

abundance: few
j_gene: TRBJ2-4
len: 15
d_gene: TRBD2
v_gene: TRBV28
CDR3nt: TGTGCCAGCAGTCCCCTGGCGGGGGGCGGGAACATTCAGTACTTC
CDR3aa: CASSPLAGGGNIQYF

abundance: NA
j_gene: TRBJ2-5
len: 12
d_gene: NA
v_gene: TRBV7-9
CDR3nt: TGTGCCAGCAACATCAACCAAGAGACCCAGTACTTC
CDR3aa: CASNINQETQYF